This TCR beta chain emerged from a study of human CD4 T cells and Enterobacteriaceae. Memory CD4+ T cells were sorted as all CD4+ cells except CD45RA+CCR7+CD95- naive cells, over 95% pure. Detection sensitivity for ex vivo total memory CD4+ was one cell in 200,000. TCRdb's copy holds only in-frame clones and misses some; the assay was immunoSEQ multiplex PCR. The data hold about 29,000 clones, with around 80% observed a single time. Sequencing used memory CD4+ T cells from blood. This sequence was found in a human donor in good health.

The CDR3 sequence is CASSLGAFGGRADTQYF. The CDR3 region has the DNA TGTGCCAGCAGCTTGGGGGCGTTCGGCGGGAGGGCAGATACGCAGTATTTT. The chain has TRBV5-5 and TRBJ2-3, with 9 positions matching TRBD2. CDR3 length equals 17 residues. Germline V gives CDR1 SGHKS, CDR2 YYEKEE (reference sequence). J lost 4 bases, V lost 0 bases, and 9 bases had no gene match.